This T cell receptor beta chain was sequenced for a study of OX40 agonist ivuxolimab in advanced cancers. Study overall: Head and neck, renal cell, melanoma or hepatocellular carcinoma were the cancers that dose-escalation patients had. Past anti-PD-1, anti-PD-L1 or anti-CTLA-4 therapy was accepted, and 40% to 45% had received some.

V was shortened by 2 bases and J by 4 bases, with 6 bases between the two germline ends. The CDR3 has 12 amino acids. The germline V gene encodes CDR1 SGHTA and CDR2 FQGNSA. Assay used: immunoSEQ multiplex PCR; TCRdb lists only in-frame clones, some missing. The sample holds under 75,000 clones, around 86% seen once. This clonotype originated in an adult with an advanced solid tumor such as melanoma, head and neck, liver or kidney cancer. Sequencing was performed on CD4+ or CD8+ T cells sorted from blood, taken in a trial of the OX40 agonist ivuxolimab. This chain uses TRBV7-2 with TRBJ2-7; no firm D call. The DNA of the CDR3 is TGTGCCAGCAGCTTAACCCATTACGAGCAGTACTTC. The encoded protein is CASSLTHYEQYF.